Given below is one TCR beta chain in context. Antigen specificity is unknown. The PCR contained 60 Vbeta and 13 Jbeta primers. Produced via immunoSEQ multiplex PCR; TCRdb's table is partial and in-frame only. The sample has approximately 160,000 clones; roughly 75% are singletons. The V gene's germline CDR1 is SGHDT and CDR2 YYEEEE. Trimming took 3 bases from V and 2 from J; bases not matched to a gene: 12. The CDR3 covers 17 residues. This record comes from a study of cytomegalovirus exposure and HLA in healthy donors. Study results and limitations: A missense variant in DCLRE1C was later tied to TCR beta V- and J-gene trimming. Indistinguishable V segments such as TRBV6-2 and TRBV6-3 were excluded. CMV serostatus was the sole immune exposure information available.

There were likely unrecorded immune exposures, though donors were nominally healthy when sampled. The rearrangement joins TRBV5-6 to TRBJ2-5, with 8 bases identical to TRBD2. The source of this sequence is a male donor in good health and CMV-seronegative. Sequencing input: PBMCs. CDR3: CASSSGGAGALQETQYF. The CDR3 DNA sequence: TGTGCCAGCAGCTCGGGGGGGGCAGGGGCCCTTCAAGAGACCCAGTACTTC.